This T cell receptor beta chain is drawn from a study of cytomegalovirus exposure and HLA in healthy donors (dated by TCRdb to between 2016 and 2019). Background on the whole study: According to an earlier analysis of around 600 of the donors, 200 million or so T cells yielded 100 million or so unique TCR beta sequences and approximately 280 Gb of sequence data. A separate validation cohort of roughly 120 different subjects was used in addition to the roughly 670-subject first cohort. Four or five DR-DQ haplotypes were handled as single units for association and clustering because linkage in the cohort was strong. Donor age, sex, ethnicity and CMV serostatus were collected together with the repertoire data. The study combined high-throughput TCR immunosequencing, statistical association of individual TCRs with disease status, and machine learning to predict cytomegalovirus infection status. Among the roughly 430 genotyped donors, approximately 76% belonged to the genetic ancestry cluster associated with self-reported Caucasian donors. All discovery cohort repertoires had been generated on a single sequencing platform. A later genetic analysis took genome-wide SNP genotypes for about 55% of the roughly 670 donors and used that subset as a discovery cohort. HLA typing included class I and class II loci at four-digit resolution. Typing coverage differed by locus: A, B, C, DRB1 and DQB1 were typed in about 620-630 donors, DQA1 in 522, DPA1 in roughly 590, and DPB1 in about 450. Roughly 320 gigabases of sequencing data and 91 million or so unique TCR sequences made up an early release that covered fewer than 650 HLA-typed donors. Across under 500 genotyped donors of the cohort, an average of about 200,000 unique TCR beta nucleotide sequences per donor were sequenced, and approximately 17% of those sequences were non-productive. A later analysis re-analyzed previously published TCR beta repertoires from 600 to 850 donors and added high-resolution HLA genotyping to study TCR occurrence patterns. The aim of the study was to test whether cataloging public T cell receptors could identify signatures of past pathogen exposure. Rather than using new phenotypic data, the later analysis identified candidate immune exposures from TCR beta sequences and from how often those sequences occurred across donors. Using immunosequencing, the study profiled T cell repertoires from fewer than 700 subjects and related those repertoires to cytomegalovirus serostatus. To decide whether each TCR beta V gene segment behaved as functional or pseudogenic, an earlier analysis of some 540 of the donors relied on high-throughput TCR beta sequencing. Beyond this particular receptor, the publication reports: A cluster of highly shared sequence variants was judged likely to be a technical artifact of the sequencing pipeline. A later analysis found that most CMV-associated TCR beta chains appeared HLA-restricted, with HLA associations seemingly driven largely by CMV exposure. A further reported finding was that TCR beta sequences accurately predicted the HLA-A and HLA-B alleles for most subjects in the first cohort. Three of the identified cytomegalovirus-associated TCR beta chains were confirmed in vitro to be specific for cytomegalovirus antigens. The 87-base-pair reads could not distinguish some IMGT-functional V segments, including TRBV6-2 and TRBV6-3, so those segments were excluded. Because some donors lacked HLA typing at each locus, the association tests relied only on the typed subset. Correlated functional status among segregating V segments might reflect linkage disequilibrium, but an unknown experimental factor could not be ruled out. Broadly in line with IMGT annotations, most TCR beta V segments showed up in productive rearrangements about 87% or about 30% of the time in an earlier analysis of a few hundred of the donors. While some public TCRs were present in many individuals, most TCR sequences turned up only very rarely across donors. A later analysis found that TCR association rates varied across HLA loci, with DRB1 alleles showing the most associated TCRs and HLA-C alleles the fewest. It was suggested by the authors that the approach could potentially be generalized to other disease states and immunological phenotypes. Over 15 rarely observed V segments, including chromosome 9 orphons, were excluded from the earlier analysis of some 590 of the donors because counts were too low. The classifier was reported to diagnose cytomegalovirus status with high specificity and sensitivity in both the original and validation cohorts. When HLA alleles, especially DR and DQ, strongly co-occurred, attributing TCR associations to individual alleles was difficult. Compared with equally common non-associated chains, HLA-associated TCR beta chains in a later analysis were more clonally expanded and had lower generation probabilities. Immune exposure information for the cohort was limited to CMV serostatus. The study listed approximately 150 TCR beta chains as associated with cytomegalovirus. In a later analysis, about 16,000 TCR beta sequences were associated with specific HLA alleles at a false discovery rate of 0.05. According to a later genetic analysis, donors in an Asian-associated ancestry cluster had fewer N-insertions in productive TCRs than the approximately 610-donor mean. A later genetic analysis associated a missense DCLRE1C variant with V-gene and J-gene trimming of TCR beta chains, and an independent cohort replicated the association. Only TCR beta chains were sequenced in this cohort, and the absence of alpha or paired-chain data limited detectable features. The presence/absence analyses assumed that sequencing depth was roughly uniform across donors, and that assumption may not be true. In a later analysis, several top co-occurrence clusters were reported to appear linked to parvovirus B19, influenza, CMV and Epstein-Barr virus.

In total, 666 healthy bone marrow donors made up the cohort. At the time of sampling, every cohort member was nominally healthy, though immune exposures that went unrecorded were likely present. The donor was CMV seronegative and belonged to the group of several hundred seronegative cohort members. Each donor provided a peripheral blood sample, and peripheral blood mononuclear cells were used for TCR beta sequencing. Genomic DNA was extracted from the blood cell samples with the Qiagen DNeasy Blood Extraction Kit. Libraries came from the immunoSEQ multiplex PCR assay. For the multiplex PCR, a mixture combining 60 forward primers for TCR Vbeta segments and 13 reverse primers for TCR Jbeta segments was used. The CDR3 region of rearranged TCR beta genes was amplified from genomic DNA by a multiplex PCR assay. The amplified TCR beta libraries were sequenced on the Illumina HiSeq System as 87-base-pair reads. On the study's bioinformatics: In a later analysis, tens of millions of unique TCR beta chains were counted across the 690 or so repertoires, and approximately 11 million of these chains were shared by at least two donors. A nearest-neighbor algorithm error-corrected the raw reads and collapsed the reads into unique sequences, merging closely related sequences to remove PCR and sequencing errors. CDR3 sequences were aligned to IMGT reference sequences to assign V, D and J gene segments. Each retained sequence needed at least a six-nucleotide match to both a V gene segment and a J gene segment. Rearrangements were classified as productive when the CDR3 lacked stop codons and remained in frame with V and J, and all other rearrangements were classified as non-productive. Following IMGT convention, CDR3 was defined as the stretch from the second conserved V-encoded cysteine to the conserved J-encoded phenylalanine. The earlier analysis of some 550 of the donors excluded any sequence lacking an unambiguous match to a single V gene segment. In an earlier analysis of 500 to 750 of the donors, V segments were called functional above 56.7% productive rearrangements and were called segregating when the between-donor standard deviation exceeded 5%. A statistical classification framework was built to diagnose cytomegalovirus status from the catalog of TCR beta chain sequences. V and J gene assignment, in a later analysis, came from comparing TCR nucleotide sequences with IMGT/GENE-DB human TR gene sequences. In a later analysis, CDR3 sequences and most-parsimonious VDJ recombination scenarios were assigned using the TCRdist pipeline. In a later analysis, each TCR beta chain was defined by its CDR3 amino acid sequence together with its V-gene family, and reads lacking a unique V-gene family were excluded. In a later analysis, 550 to 650 highly shared, low-generation-probability nucleotide sequences were removed to address suspected cross-contamination and a sequencing artifact. For each public chain, a later analysis derived a clonal expansion index from normalized ranks of inferred template counts within each repertoire. A later analysis computed generation probabilities with a VDJ recombination model fitted to out-of-frame rearrangements, and checked the results against IGoR. A later analysis scored TCR-TCR, TCR-HLA and TCR-CMV co-occurrence with hypergeometric tests, applying a repertoire-size bias correction to TCR pairs. A later analysis estimated false discovery rates by permuting HLA or CMV assignments 20 times. In a later analysis, co-occurring TCRs were grouped using DBSCAN, and TCRdist sequence similarity was added for clustering within HLA-allele-positive subsets. Co-occurrence clustering excluded repertoires with fewer than 30,000 or more than 120,000 public chains, plus five with anomalous nucleotide sharing. Entries here come from immuneACCESS through TCRdb and include only in-frame sequences with V and J called. Some clones fail to appear in such tables; in the studies checked, an unresolved V gene covers under half of the shortfall, and the cause of the remainder is unknown. The D gene and trimming were derived from the DNA, and the V and J assignments and clone size from that table. The sample yields approximately 170,000 clones; around 80% were counted once. Approximately 1.2% of the sample rests with the top ten.

In this sample, this clone turned up a few times. The clone's antigen remains unknown. No much larger clone is present one base from it, and per-base qualities are unavailable. Other DNA sequences in the sample encode the same CDR3. For CDR1 and CDR2, the germline V gene lists MNHEY and SVGAGI. Reading from cysteine to phenylalanine, the CDR3 counts 15 amino acids. The CDR3 DNA has 45 bases and is translated from base 1. Trimming takes 0 bases from V and 0 bases from J, and the germline ends sit 6 bases apart. This clonotype was sampled from a boy aged 2 to 9 in good health and CMV-seronegative. The rearrangement joined TRBV6-5 to TRBJ1-3; TRBD1 is a weak D gene call, 5 bases matching. The sample was PBMCs. CDR3 sequence: CASSYSQGSGNTIYF. The base sequence is TGTGCCAGCAGTTACTCTCAGGGCTCTGGAAACACCATATATTTT.